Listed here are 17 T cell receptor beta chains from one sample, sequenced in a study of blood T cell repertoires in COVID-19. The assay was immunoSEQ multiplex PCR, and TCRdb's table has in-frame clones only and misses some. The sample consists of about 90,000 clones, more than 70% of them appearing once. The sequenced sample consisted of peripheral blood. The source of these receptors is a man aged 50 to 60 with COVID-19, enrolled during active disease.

CDR3 sequence (DNA): TGCAGCGCCCACCCGGTCGGCGGGCCGTACCAAGAGACCCAGTACTTC. Its translation is CSAHPVGGPYQETQYF. V is TRBV29-1 and J is TRBJ2-5; possible D gene TRBD2, 5 bases. The ends were cut back, 7 bases at V and 0 bases at J, with 21 bases in the middle. Germline V CDR1 and CDR2: SQVTM, ANQGSEA. CDR3 length: 16 residues.

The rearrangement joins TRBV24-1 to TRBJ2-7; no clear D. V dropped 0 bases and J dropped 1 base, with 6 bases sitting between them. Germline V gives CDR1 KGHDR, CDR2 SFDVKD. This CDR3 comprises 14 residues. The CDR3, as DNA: TGTGCCACCAGTGATTTGGGCCAGTCCTACGAGCAGTACTTC. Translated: CATSDLGQSYEQYF.

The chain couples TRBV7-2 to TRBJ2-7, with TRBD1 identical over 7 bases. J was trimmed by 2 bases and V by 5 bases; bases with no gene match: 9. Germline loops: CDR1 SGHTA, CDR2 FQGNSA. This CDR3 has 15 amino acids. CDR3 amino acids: CASSPRQGSTYEQYF. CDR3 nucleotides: TGTGCCAGCAGCCCCAGACAGGGATCTACCTACGAGCAGTACTTC.

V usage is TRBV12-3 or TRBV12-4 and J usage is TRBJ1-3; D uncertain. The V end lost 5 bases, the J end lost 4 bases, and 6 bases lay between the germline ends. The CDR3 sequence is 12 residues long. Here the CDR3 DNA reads TGTGCCAGCAGTCCCGCGGGAAACACCATATATTTT. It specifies CASSPAGNTIYF.

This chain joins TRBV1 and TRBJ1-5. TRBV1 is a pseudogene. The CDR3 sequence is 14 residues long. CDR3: CTSSDMGGWQPQHF. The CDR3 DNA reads TGCACCAGCAGCGACATGGGGGGTTGGCAGCCCCAGCATTTT.

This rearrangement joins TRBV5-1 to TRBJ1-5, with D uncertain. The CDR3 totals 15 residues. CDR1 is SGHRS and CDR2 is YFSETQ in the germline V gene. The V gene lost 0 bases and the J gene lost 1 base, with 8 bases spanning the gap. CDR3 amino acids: CASSLAGESNQPQHF. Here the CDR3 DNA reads TGCGCCAGCAGCTTGGCCGGGGAGAGCAATCAGCCCCAGCATTTT.

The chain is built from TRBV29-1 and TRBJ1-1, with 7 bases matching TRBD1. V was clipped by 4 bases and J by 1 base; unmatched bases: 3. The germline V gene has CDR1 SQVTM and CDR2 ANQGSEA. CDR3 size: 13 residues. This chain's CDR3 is CSVGTGANTEAFF. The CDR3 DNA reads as TGCAGCGTTGGTACAGGGGCGAACACTGAAGCTTTCTTT.

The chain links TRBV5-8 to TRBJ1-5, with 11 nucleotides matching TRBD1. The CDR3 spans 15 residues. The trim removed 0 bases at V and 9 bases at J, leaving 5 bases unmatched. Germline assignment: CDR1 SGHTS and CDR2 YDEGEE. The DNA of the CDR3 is TGTGCCAGCAGCTTGGCGGGACAGGGGGTCTGGCCCCAGCATTTT. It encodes CASSLAGQGVWPQHF.

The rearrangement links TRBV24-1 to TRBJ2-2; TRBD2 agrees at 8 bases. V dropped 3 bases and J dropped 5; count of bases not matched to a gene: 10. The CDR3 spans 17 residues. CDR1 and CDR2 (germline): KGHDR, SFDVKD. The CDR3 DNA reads TGTGCCACCAGTGATAGACAGCCGGGACTAGAAACCGGGGAGCTGTTTTTT. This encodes CATSDRQPGLETGELFF.

The CDR3 protein is CASSSRVAGELFF. The CDR3 DNA sequence: TGTGCCAGCAGCTCACGAGTTGCCGGGGAGCTGTTTTTT. This chain connects TRBV9 to TRBJ2-2; D unclear. Germline assignment: CDR1 SGDLS and CDR2 YYNGEE. The CDR3 loop spans 13 amino acids. The ends were cut back, 4 bases at V and 6 bases at J, with 10 bases in the middle. The full variable domain, its missing parts supplied by reference TRBV9 and TRBJ2-2, is DSGVTQTPKHLITATGQRVTLRCSPRSGDLSVYWYQQSLDQGLQFLIQYYNGEERAKGNILERFSAQQFPDLHSELNLSSLELGDSALYFCASSSRVAGELFFGEGSRLTVL.

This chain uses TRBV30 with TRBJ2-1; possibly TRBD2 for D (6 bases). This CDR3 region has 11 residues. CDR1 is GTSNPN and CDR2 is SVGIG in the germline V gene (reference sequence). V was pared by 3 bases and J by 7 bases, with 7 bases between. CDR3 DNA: TGTGCCTGGAGCGGGGGTAATGAGCAGTTCTTC. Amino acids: CAWSGGNEQFF.

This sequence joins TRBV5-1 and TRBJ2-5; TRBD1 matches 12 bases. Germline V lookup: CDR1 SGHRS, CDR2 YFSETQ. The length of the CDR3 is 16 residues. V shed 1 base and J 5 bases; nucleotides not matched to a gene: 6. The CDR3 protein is CASSLQSGQGAETQYF. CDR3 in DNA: TGCGCCAGCAGCTTGCAATCGGGACAGGGGGCCGAGACCCAGTACTTC.

The CDR3 nucleotides read TGTGCCAGCAGTTACAGGGGGTCCACTGAAGCTTTCTTT. This sequence encodes CASSYRGSTEAFF. The V call is TRBV6-5, the J call TRBJ1-1, with a weak D call TRBD1 (6 bases). Germline V gives CDR1 MNHEY, CDR2 SVGAGI. Trimming took 2 bases from V and 4 from J, leaving 8 bases between them. CDR3 length: 13 residues.

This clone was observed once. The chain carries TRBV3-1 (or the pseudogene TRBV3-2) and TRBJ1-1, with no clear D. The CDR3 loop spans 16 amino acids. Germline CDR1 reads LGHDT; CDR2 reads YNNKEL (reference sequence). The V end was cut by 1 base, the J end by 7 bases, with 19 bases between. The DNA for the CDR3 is TGTGCCAGCAGCCAAGCCGCCCAACACAGTGTCGTTGAAGCTTTCTTT. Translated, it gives CASSQAAQHSVVEAFF.

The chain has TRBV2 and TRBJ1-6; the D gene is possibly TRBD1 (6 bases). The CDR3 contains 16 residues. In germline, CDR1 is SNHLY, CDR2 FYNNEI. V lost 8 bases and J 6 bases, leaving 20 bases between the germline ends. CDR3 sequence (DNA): TGTGCCAGCCTTGAAGGAGGGGGTGCCTCTAATTCACCCCTCCACTTT. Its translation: CASLEGGGASNSPLHF.

The CDR3 DNA sequence: TGTGCCAGTAGTGTGGGACAGGGAATTGAAGCTTTCTTT. Translated, it gives CASSVGQGIEAFF. The chain links TRBV19 to TRBJ1-1; 9 nucleotides agree with TRBD1. The CDR3 has 13 residues. V gave up 5 bases and J gave up 7 bases; unmatched junction bases: 5. Germline-derived CDR1 and CDR2 are LNHDA and SQIVND (reference sequence).

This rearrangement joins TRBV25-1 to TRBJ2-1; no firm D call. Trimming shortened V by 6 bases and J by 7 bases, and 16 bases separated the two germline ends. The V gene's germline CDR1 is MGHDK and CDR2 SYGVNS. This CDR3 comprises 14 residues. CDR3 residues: CASRYFTHENEQFF. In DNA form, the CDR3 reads TGTGCCAGCAGGTACTTCACCCACGAAAATGAGCAGTTCTTC.